Below, 30 T cell receptor beta chains from the same sample are listed, as sequenced in a study of a mutant IDH1 vaccine in newly diagnosed glioma. Their recognized antigens are unknown. Data came from immunoSEQ multiplex PCR; TCRdb stores just in-frame clones and leaves some out. The profile shows almost 30,000 clones, around 87% of them singletons. The sample's time point: week 5, during vaccination. In the vaccine, a single dose held 300 ug of the mutant IDH1 20-mer peptide, along with topical imiquimod. The sample was peripheral blood mononuclear cells (PBMCs), taken from a glioma patient whose treatment included an IDH1 peptide vaccine. Receptor source: a woman aged 40 to 50 with glioma. Some clones in this sample may be carry-over from other donors' samples.

The chain is built from TRBV5-1 and TRBJ2-2; D is unresolved. Trimming stripped 0 bases from V and 4 bases from J, with 4 bases between. CDR3 size: 13 residues. Germline lookup yields CDR1 SGHRS and CDR2 YFSETQ. The CDR3 loop is CASSLAITGELFF. Here the CDR3 DNA reads TGCGCCAGCAGCTTGGCTATCACCGGGGAGCTGTTTTTT.

Note on this clone: Compared with germline, one end of the junction differs, possibly owing to a read error. CDR3 in amino acids: CASSPRGRQSGGELFF. For the CDR3, the DNA is TGTGCTAGCAGCCCCAGGGGCCGCCAGAGCGGCGGGGAGCTGTTTTTT. The chain recombines TRBV7-7 with TRBJ2-2; the D gene is possibly TRBD1 (6 bases). This CDR3 region has 16 residues. Germline CDR1 reads SSHAT; CDR2 reads FNYEAQ (reference sequence).

A note on this clone: One end of the junction fails to match germline, which may point to a read error. V gene TRBV7-7 combines with J gene TRBJ2-4; perhaps TRBD2 as D (6 bases). This CDR3 is built from 13 residues. CDR1 and CDR2 (germline): SSHAT, FNYEAQ (reference sequence). CDR3 nucleotides: TGTGCTAGCAGCTTAGGGGCCGGGGAGGTTCAGTACTTC. It specifies CASSLGAGEVQYF. Full variable domain (remainder filled in from reference TRBV7-7 and TRBJ2-4): GAGVSQSPRYKVTKRGQDVTLRCDPISSHATLYWYQQALGQGPEFLTYFNYEAQPDKSGLPSDRFSAERPEGSISTLTIQRTEQRDSAMYRCASSLGAGEVQYFGAGTRLSVL.

The chain employs TRBV7-2 and TRBJ2-3; TRBD2 is a possible D gene (8 bases). Germline V gene lookup returns CDR1 SGHTA and CDR2 FQGNSA. The CDR3 has 16 residues. The V and J ends lost 7 bases and 4 bases respectively, with 21 bases between them. The CDR3 reads CASTRRDSGRSDTQYF. CDR3 in DNA: TGTGCCAGCACCAGGCGGGACAGCGGGAGATCAGATACGCAGTATTTT.

The rearrangement joins TRBV7-6 to TRBJ2-1; 7 bases line up with TRBD2. After removal of 5 bases from V and 7 bases from J, the junction contained 14 bases not matched to a gene. The CDR3 covers 16 residues. CDR1 is SGHVS, CDR2 FNYEAQ, per germline. CDR3 sequence reads: CASSIRIGAGDNEQFF. As DNA, the CDR3 is TGTGCCAGCAGCATTAGAATTGGGGCGGGAGATAATGAGCAGTTCTTC.

Note on this clone: Sequence at one end of the junction differs from germline and may be a read error. The J gene is TRBJ2-5, the V gene TRBV29-1; 9 positions match TRBD2. Germline assignment: CDR1 SQVTM and CDR2 ANQGSEA. This CDR3 is 12 amino acids long. The CDR3 loop reads CSVPAGGPIRHF. As DNA, the CDR3 is TGCAGCGTTCCTGCGGGAGGGCCGATACGACACTTC.

The CDR3 loop is CASSESRDRVYEQYF. The CDR3 nucleotides are TGTGCCAGCAGCGAATCCCGGGACAGGGTCTACGAGCAGTACTTC. The gene calls are TRBV11-1 and TRBJ2-5; 9 nucleotides match TRBD1. The assigned J gene may be wrong: the sequence end matches TRBJ2-7 better. Per germline, CDR1 SGHAT and CDR2 FQDESV (reference sequence). CDR3 size: 15 residues.

The V and J genes are TRBV2 and TRBJ2-3; D remains unclear. This CDR3 region has 15 residues. Germline lookup yields CDR1 SNHLY and CDR2 FYNNEI. V shed 0 bases and J shed 4 bases, with 11 bases lying between them. The CDR3 nucleotides are TGTGCCAGCAGTGAAGCCACCTGGGTAGCAGATACGCAGTATTTT. Its protein product is CASSEATWVADTQYF. Variable domain in full (rest from reference TRBV2 and TRBJ2-3): EPEVTQTPSHQVTQMGQEVILRCVPISNHLYFYWYRQILGQKVEFLVSFYNNEISEKSEIFDDQFSVERPDGSNFTLKIRSTKLEDSAMYFCASSEATWVADTQYFGPGTRLTVL.

The chain carries TRBV7-3 and TRBJ2-7, with 10 bases aligning to TRBD1. Trimming took 5 bases from V and 7 from J; bases not matched to a gene: 11. Germline V gene data show CDR1 as SGHTA and CDR2 as FQGTGA. This CDR3 has 15 amino acids. CDR3 loop: CASSPTGTGVEEQYF. DNA of the CDR3: TGTGCCAGCAGCCCCACCGGGACAGGGGTCGAGGAGCAGTACTTC.

In this sample, this clone turned up once. Different DNA sequences within this sample yield the same CDR3. The chain links TRBV18 to TRBJ1-2; D is undetermined. The germline V gene has CDR1 KGHSH and CDR2 LQKENI. The germline V and J ends were trimmed by 3 bases and 6 bases, with 11 bases remaining between them. CDR3 length equals 13 residues. Written as DNA, the CDR3 is TGTGCCAGCTCACCTAACCCGCGGGATGGCTACACCTTC. It codes for CASSPNPRDGYTF.

This sequence joins TRBV7-2 and TRBJ2-7, with 12 bases that match TRBD2. With V trimmed by 4 bases and J by 1 base, 8 bases remained unmatched. The CDR3 extends over 17 amino acids. Germline assignment: CDR1 SGHTA and CDR2 FQGNSA. In DNA, the CDR3 is TGTGCCAGCAGCTCACCGACTAGCGGGAGTCGGTCCTACGAGCAGTACTTC. It specifies CASSSPTSGSRSYEQYF. The variable domain in full, with the rest retrieved from reference TRBV7-2 and TRBJ2-7, is GAGVSQSPSNKVTEKGKDVELRCDPISGHTALYWYRQSLGQGLEFLIYFQGNSAPDKSGLPSDRFSAERTGGSVSTLTIQRTQQEDSAVYLCASSSPTSGSRSYEQYFGPGTRLTVT.

The V call is TRBV28, the J call TRBJ1-1; D ambiguous. V dropped 11 bases and J dropped 1 base, with 14 bases sitting between them. CDR1 MDHEN and CDR2 SYDVKM come from the germline V gene. The CDR3 is 13 amino acids. The CDR3: CAGTSEGNTEAFF. The CDR3, as DNA: TGTGCCGGCACCTCTGAGGGGAACACTGAAGCTTTCTTT. Filled out from reference TRBV28 and TRBJ1-1, the complete variable domain reads DVKVTQSSRYLVKRTGEKVFLECVQDMDHENMFWYRQDPGLGLRLIYFSYDVKMKEKGDIPEGYSVSREKKERFSLILESASTNQTSMYLCAGTSEGNTEAFFGQGTRLTVV.

The chain joins TRBV5-1 to TRBJ2-3, with 7 bases that match TRBD2. V shed 3 bases and J 8 bases; nucleotides not matched to a gene: 6. The CDR3 has 13 residues. The germline CDR1 and CDR2 sequences are SGHRS and YFSETQ. In DNA, the CDR3 is TGCGCCAGCAGCTCCGGGGGGAGCGGTACGCAGTATTTT. Protein: CASSSGGSGTQYF.

This chain joins TRBV6-5 and TRBJ2-1, with D unresolved. The CDR3 contains 12 residues. Germline V gene lookup returns CDR1 MNHEY and CDR2 SVGAGI. Trimming removed 5 bases from V and 3 bases from J, with 5 bases in between. The CDR3 nucleotides read TGTGCCAGCAGTGCGAACTACAATGAGCAGTTCTTC. Translated: CASSANYNEQFF.

This rearrangement joins TRBV5-1 to TRBJ2-7; 9 nucleotides align to TRBD2. Germline loops: CDR1 SGHRS, CDR2 YFSETQ. This CDR3 is built from 16 residues. With V trimmed by 4 bases and J by 0 bases, 8 bases remained unmatched. The CDR3 nucleotides are TGCGCCAGCAGCCCCACGGGCGGGGGGGACTCCTACGAGCAGTACTTC. It specifies CASSPTGGGDSYEQYF.

The table lists this clone with a few counts. The chain joins TRBV11-1 to TRBJ1-1; D might be TRBD1 (6 bases). The ends were cut back, 6 bases at V and 5 bases at J, with 10 bases in the middle. Germline CDR1 is SGHAT and CDR2 is FQDESV (reference sequence). The CDR3 is 12 residues long. This CDR3 is CASSHRGTEAFF. DNA of the CDR3: TGTGCCAGCAGTCATAGGGGGACTGAAGCTTTCTTT. The full variable domain, its missing parts supplied by reference TRBV11-1 and TRBJ1-1, is EAEVAQSPRYKITEKSQAVAFWCDPISGHATLYWYRQILGQGPELLVQFQDESVVDDSQLPKDRFSAERLKGVDSTLKIQPAELGDSAMYLCASSHRGTEAFFGQGTRLTVV.

J is TRBJ2-1 and V is TRBV6-1; D remains ambiguous. Trimming pared 6 bases from V and 15 bases from J, leaving 18 bases between. Germline-derived CDR1 and CDR2 are MNHNS and SASEGT. There are 12 residues in the CDR3. CDR3 sequence: CASRTPAQPLFF. For the CDR3, the DNA is TGTGCCAGCAGAACTCCGGCCCAACCTCTGTTCTTC.

This chain joins TRBV5-6 and TRBJ1-2; no firm D call. This CDR3 spans 12 amino acids. Trimming removed 4 bases from V and 7 bases from J, with 11 bases in between. Germline values: CDR1 SGHDT, CDR2 YYEEEE. The CDR3 sequence: CASSGLSGGYTF. As DNA, the CDR3 is TGTGCCAGCAGCGGGCTAAGTGGTGGCTACACCTTC.

The chain joins TRBV15 to TRBJ2-7; 7 positions agree with TRBD1. CDR3 length: 15 residues. The germline CDR1 and CDR2 sequences are LNHNV and YYDKDF (reference sequence). Trimming took 1 base from V and 3 from J; bases not matched to a gene: 6. DNA for the CDR3: TGTGCCACCAGCAGAGTTACAGGGGAATACTACGAGCAGTACTTC. It specifies CATSRVTGEYYEQYF.

The chain combines TRBV6-5 with TRBJ1-5, with D unresolved. CDR3 size: 13 residues. In germline, CDR1 is MNHEY, CDR2 SVGAGI. Trimming took 0 bases from V and 4 from J, leaving 4 bases between them. The CDR3 DNA is TGTGCCAGCAGTTACTCGCGGAATCAGCCCCAGCATTTT. Protein: CASSYSRNQPQHF.

This rearrangement joins TRBV20-1 to TRBJ2-7; D tentatively fits TRBD1 or TRBD2 (5 bases each). This CDR3 has 11 residues. Germline V lookup: CDR1 DFQATT, CDR2 SNEGSKA (reference sequence). Trimming took off 5 bases at V and 2 bases at J, with 7 bases between the two ends. The CDR3 loop is CSAGTTYEQYF. The CDR3, as DNA: TGCAGTGCTGGGACCACCTACGAGCAGTACTTC.

The chain uses TRBV5-4 and TRBJ2-3; D is possibly TRBD1 or TRBD2 (5 bases each). This CDR3 is built from 16 residues. The germline V gene encodes CDR1 SGHNT and CDR2 YYREEE (reference sequence). V dropped 3 bases and J dropped 9 bases, with 23 bases sitting between them. CDR3 bases: TGTGCCAGCAGCTCGCCCAGAGCGGAGCTCGAGGGGACGCAGTATTTT. Amino acids: CASSSPRAELEGTQYF.

V is TRBV19 and J is TRBJ2-1, with a tentative D call TRBD2 (6 bases). Germline V CDR1 and CDR2: LNHDA, SQIVND (reference sequence). V gave up 5 bases and J gave up 7 bases, with 9 bases separating them. This CDR3 comprises 12 residues. In nucleotides, the CDR3 is TGTGCCAGTAGTGGACGGGGGAATGAGCAGTTCTTC. Its protein is CASSGRGNEQFF.

The chain links TRBV5-1 to TRBJ1-1; D not certain. In germline, CDR1 is SGHRS, CDR2 YFSETQ. The V gene lost 0 bases and the J gene lost 7 bases, with 10 bases spanning the gap. The CDR3 runs 13 residues. The CDR3 DNA reads TGCGCCAGCAGCTTGGTTTTGCCAGGTGAAGCTTTCTTT. It yields the protein CASSLVLPGEAFF.

The chain employs TRBV27 and TRBJ1-6; D is unresolved. The CDR3 totals 15 residues. Germline CDR1 reads MNHEY; CDR2 reads SMNVEV (reference sequence). V lost 6 bases and J lost 3, with 12 bases in between. CDR3 DNA sequence: TGTGCCAGCAGGGAGGGCCGGCACTATAATTCACCCCTCCACTTT. It codes for CASREGRHYNSPLHF.

The genes are TRBV18 and TRBJ1-1; perhaps TRBD1 as D (6 bases). The germline CDR1 and CDR2 sequences are KGHSH and LQKENI. Trimming pared 4 bases from V and 0 bases from J, leaving 12 bases between. This CDR3 is 15 amino acids long. The CDR3 nucleotides are TGTGCCAGCTCACTGGGGGGCTCAATGAACACTGAAGCTTTCTTT. It specifies CASSLGGSMNTEAFF.

This rearrangement joins TRBV7-8 to TRBJ2-7; 7 bases map to TRBD1. This CDR3 contains 15 residues. Germline assignment: CDR1 SGHVS and CDR2 FQNEAQ. The V and J ends lost 0 bases and 2 bases, in that order; junction bases with no gene match: 4. The CDR3 DNA is TGTGCCAGCAGCTTAGCGTGGGACAGACCCTACGAGCAGTACTTC. It translates to CASSLAWDRPYEQYF.

Here the CDR3 DNA reads TGTGCCAGCACCTCTGGCGAAGAACGCCAGTTCTTC. It is translated as CASTSGEERQFF. The rearrangement links TRBV7-3 to TRBJ2-1; no reliable D call. Per the germline V gene, CDR1 is SGHTA and CDR2 is FQGTGA. V lost 7 bases, J lost 13 bases, and 17 bases lay in between. The CDR3 spans 12 residues.

The chain links TRBV5-4 to TRBJ2-2; 7 bases are shared with TRBD2. Trimming removed 6 bases from V and 3 bases from J; junction bases left unmatched: 5. Germline V gene data show CDR1 as SGHNT and CDR2 as YYREEE (reference sequence). The CDR3 length is 14 residues. The CDR3 DNA is TGTGCCAGCACCTCTAGCGGATACACCGGGGAGCTGTTTTTT. This encodes CASTSSGYTGELFF.

Written as DNA, the CDR3 is TGTGCCAGCAGCCCCGGGAAGAACTATGGCTACACCTTC. Encoded protein: CASSPGKNYGYTF. The chain carries TRBV7-2 and TRBJ1-2, with D hard to call. Germline CDR1 SGHTA, CDR2 FQGNSA. The CDR3 is made up of 13 amino acids. V was clipped by 5 bases and J by 2 bases, with 9 bases between them. The whole variable domain, filled in from reference TRBV7-2 and TRBJ1-2, reads GAGVSQSPSNKVTEKGKDVELRCDPISGHTALYWYRQSLGQGLEFLIYFQGNSAPDKSGLPSDRFSAERTGGSVSTLTIQRTQQEDSAVYLCASSPGKNYGYTFGSGTRLTVV.